This T cell receptor (beta chain) was captured in a study of T cells in Graves' hyperthyroidism and ophthalmopathy. TCR beta CDR3 region amplification was performed from RNA transcripts. A first-round RT-PCR of the TCR CDR3 used the HTBI primer set. TCRdb re-called the multiplex PCR reads through MiXCR, storing one row per CDR3 protein. This sample has roughly 350,000 distinct CDR3 sequences; about 14% occur once, and the top ten carry 20%. This clonotype was detected ten times or more. CDR3 size: 11 residues. CDR1 and CDR2 from the germline V gene are MDHEN and SYDVKM. V was cut by 3 bases and J by 6 bases, with 6 bases left in between.

This chain links TRBV28 with TRBJ2-7; D remains unclear. The source is a woman aged 25 to 39 with Graves' ophthalmopathy. The sample comprised blood. Here the CDR3 DNA reads TGTGCCAGCAGTTTTTGGGGCGAGCAGTACTTC. It translates to CASSFWGEQYF. The variable domain in full, with the rest retrieved from reference TRBV28 and TRBJ2-7, is DVKVTQSSRYLVKRTGEKVFLECVQDMDHENMFWYRQDPGLGLRLIYFSYDVKMKEKGDIPEGYSVSREKKERFSLILESASTNQTSMYLCASSFWGEQYFGPGTRLTVT.